The next 25 T cell receptor beta chains were all read from a single sample in a study of blood T cell repertoires in COVID-19. Produced via immunoSEQ multiplex PCR; TCRdb's table is partial and in-frame only. Of about 220,000 clones detected, roughly 80% appear once; the ten largest clones hold around 5.1%. Source material: peripheral blood. The receptors were sampled from a human donor in a cohort sampled during active COVID-19.

This chain connects TRBV6-4 to TRBJ1-1, with unresolved D. V was trimmed by 4 bases and J by 0 bases, leaving 21 bases between them. The CDR3 is 18 residues long. Per the germline V gene, CDR1 is MRHNA and CDR2 is SNTAGT. The CDR3 protein is CASSARKTIFHMNTEAFF. Written as DNA, the CDR3 is TGTGCCAGCAGTGCCCGAAAAACAATATTCCACATGAACACTGAAGCTTTCTTT.

This rearrangement joins TRBV9 to TRBJ2-7; possible D gene TRBD1, 6 bases. V was pared by 4 bases and J by 6 bases, with 14 bases between. CDR3 size: 13 residues. The V gene's germline CDR1 is SGDLS and CDR2 YYNGEE. The CDR3: CASSLSTGAEQYF. CDR3 nucleotides: TGTGCCAGCAGCTTATCGACAGGCGCCGAGCAGTACTTC.

The chain couples TRBV6-2 or TRBV6-3 to TRBJ2-1, with TRBD2 matching 9 bases. With V trimmed by 0 bases and J by 16 bases, 10 bases remained unmatched. The CDR3 has 14 amino acids. Germline V gene lookup returns CDR1 MNHEY and CDR2 SVGEGT. DNA for the CDR3: TGTGCCAGCAGTTACTCGAGCTTAGCGGGAGATGGTTTCTTC. It yields the protein CASSYSSLAGDGFF.

The table lists this clone with a few counts. V is TRBV10-3 and J is TRBJ2-7, with D possibly being TRBD2 (5 bases). The CDR3 runs 12 residues. V was shortened by 0 bases and J by 6 bases, with 6 bases between the two germline ends. The germline CDR1 and CDR2 sequences are ENHRY and SYGVKD. In DNA form, the CDR3 reads TGTGCCATCAGTGAGTCGGCGGGCGAGCAGTACTTC. Translation: CAISESAGEQYF.

The V call is TRBV13, the J call TRBJ2-5; 13 nucleotides match TRBD2. The CDR3 has 17 amino acids. In germline, CDR1 is PRHDT, CDR2 FYEKMQ (reference sequence). V shed 4 bases, J shed 4 bases, and the junction held 9 bases outside the gene matches. The CDR3 DNA sequence: TGTGCCAGCAGCTCCCGGACTAGCGGGAGTAGCGGAGAGACCCAGTACTTC. It encodes CASSSRTSGSSGETQYF.

In its sample, this clone was seen a few times. The rearrangement links TRBV4-2 to TRBJ2-7, with a weak D call TRBD2 (6 bases). Germline CDR1 LGHNA, CDR2 YNFKEQ. CDR3 length: 13 residues. Trimming left V 0 bases short and J 12 bases short, with 15 bases between. This CDR3 is CASSQDRSPSAYF. DNA for the CDR3: TGTGCCAGCAGCCAAGATCGTAGTCCTAGCGCGTACTTC.

This clone was seen more than once but under ten times. The chain uses TRBV27 and TRBJ1-6; D gene unclear. Trimming cost V 6 bases and J 7 bases, with 16 bases left between them. This CDR3 has 15 amino acids. CDR1 MNHEY and CDR2 SMNVEV come from the germline V gene (reference sequence). In nucleotides, the CDR3 is TGTGCCAGCAGAATACATCGGGTAGGCAATTCACCCCTCCACTTT. This gives the protein CASRIHRVGNSPLHF.

The V gene is TRBV7-8, the J gene TRBJ2-2; the D gene is possibly TRBD1 (5 bases). V shed 5 bases and J shed 4 bases, with 17 bases lying between them. Germline V gene lookup returns CDR1 SGHVS and CDR2 FQNEAQ. The CDR3 runs 16 residues. CDR3 amino acids: CASSGSGATLTGELFF. CDR3 DNA sequence: TGTGCCAGCAGCGGCAGTGGGGCTACCCTCACCGGGGAGCTGTTTTTT.

The rearrangement links TRBV28 to TRBJ2-7; TRBD1 might be the D (5 bases). The CDR3 consists of 15 residues. The V gene's germline CDR1 is MDHEN and CDR2 SYDVKM. The ends were cut back, 3 bases at V and 2 bases at J, with 14 bases in the middle. The CDR3 spells CASSLLPGQTYEQYF. Written as DNA, the CDR3 is TGTGCCAGCAGTTTGCTGCCCGGACAAACCTACGAGCAGTACTTC.

The gene calls are TRBV4-1 and TRBJ2-7; TRBD2 aligns across 8 bases. CDR3 size: 17 residues. The germline CDR1 and CDR2 sequences are MGHRA and YSYEKL. Trimming took 0 bases from V and 3 from J; bases not matched to a gene: 10. The CDR3 protein is CASSQESRTSRYYEQYF. As DNA, the CDR3 is TGCGCCAGCAGCCAAGAAAGTAGGACTAGCAGGTACTACGAGCAGTACTTC.

This clone was seen a few times. The rearrangement joins TRBV28 to TRBJ2-7; TRBD2 agrees at 16 bases. CDR1 MDHEN and CDR2 SYDVKM come from the germline V gene. The CDR3 loop spans 17 amino acids. V lost 5 bases and J lost 4; bases outside the gene matches: 8. This CDR3 is CASSPGLAGGRPYEQYF. CDR3 DNA sequence: TGTGCCAGCAGTCCGGGACTAGCGGGAGGGCGGCCGTACGAGCAGTACTTC.

The chain has TRBV29-1 and TRBJ2-7; D might be TRBD1 (6 bases). This CDR3 has 15 residues. Looked up from germline, CDR1 is SQVTM and CDR2 is ANQGSEA. V lost 3 bases to trimming and J lost 6 bases, with 21 bases between them. CDR3 sequence reads: CSVEQTPNTGSEQYF. The CDR3 DNA reads as TGCAGCGTTGAGCAGACCCCCAATACAGGGTCCGAGCAGTACTTC.

The chain is built from TRBV5-6 and TRBJ2-7; 9 bases align to TRBD2. V dropped 1 base and J dropped 7; count of bases not matched to a gene: 9. The V gene's germline CDR1 is SGHDT and CDR2 YYEEEE. There are 15 residues in the CDR3. The CDR3 DNA is TGTGCCAGCAGCTTGACTAGCGGGTCCACGGGGGAGCAGTACTTC. This codes for CASSLTSGSTGEQYF.

At least ten counts were recorded for this clone. J is TRBJ2-1 and V is TRBV29-1; the D is unclear. This CDR3 has 14 residues. The germline gives CDR1 SQVTM, CDR2 ANQGSEA. V lost 3 bases and J 6 bases, leaving 15 bases between the germline ends. The CDR3 DNA is TGCAGCGTTGATCTTCTTAGCCAGTTCAATGAGCAGTTCTTC. Translating it yields CSVDLLSQFNEQFF.

The genes are TRBV18 and TRBJ2-1; no clear D gene. V was clipped by 1 base and J by 5 bases, with 9 bases between them. The CDR3 covers 14 residues. Germline values: CDR1 KGHSH, CDR2 LQKENI. The CDR3, as DNA: TGTGCCAGCTCACCACGTCGGCAGGACAATGAGCAGTTCTTC. It yields the protein CASSPRRQDNEQFF.

This chain connects TRBV19 to TRBJ1-5, with D maybe TRBD1 (6 bases). The CDR3 covers 15 residues. V was cut by 8 bases and J by 0 bases, with 14 bases left in between. Germline V CDR1 and CDR2: LNHDA, SQIVND (reference sequence). Written as DNA, the CDR3 is TGTGCCAGTCCAGGGGCCGCTTATAGCAATCAGCCCCAGCATTTT. Its protein is CASPGAAYSNQPQHF.

Comments on this clone: The sample contains more than one DNA sequence encoding this CDR3. The chain carries TRBV27 and TRBJ2-7, with 7 bases that match TRBD1. V lost 8 bases and J lost 2; bases outside the gene matches: 6. Germline assignment: CDR1 MNHEY and CDR2 SMNVEV (reference sequence). The CDR3 spans 13 residues. This chain's CDR3 is CASSRTGPYEQYF. CDR3 nucleotide sequence: TGTGCCAGCTCGCGGACAGGTCCCTACGAGCAGTACTTC.

V and J are TRBV5-4 and TRBJ2-7; possible D gene TRBD2, 6 bases. The germline V and J ends were trimmed by 0 bases and 4 bases, with 17 bases remaining between them. Germline lookup yields CDR1 SGHNT and CDR2 YYREEE (reference sequence). The CDR3 runs to 16 residues. The CDR3 bases are TGTGCCAGCAGCTTGGAATCTACTAGGGGAGGATACGAGCAGTACTTC. It is translated as CASSLESTRGGYEQYF.

The chain joins TRBV6-2 or TRBV6-3 to TRBJ2-7; 7 bases are a match to TRBD2. The length of the CDR3 is 16 residues. V lost 5 bases to trimming and J lost 2 bases; unmatched junction nucleotides: 12. The germline gives CDR1 MNHEY, CDR2 SVGEGT. The CDR3 reads CASSTQASGVPYEQYF. Here the CDR3 DNA reads TGTGCCAGCAGTACCCAGGCTAGCGGAGTACCCTACGAGCAGTACTTC.

CDR3 DNA sequence: TGTGCCAGTAGTCCGGGGGGCAATCAGCCCCAGCATTTT. Encoded protein: CASSPGGNQPQHF. This chain connects TRBV19 to TRBJ1-5; weak D call: TRBD1 (5 bases). With 5 bases removed from V and 2 bases from J, the gap between germline ends came to 7 bases. Germline assignment: CDR1 LNHDA and CDR2 SQIVND (reference sequence). CDR3 length equals 13 residues.

Worth noting for this clone: A far larger clone differs by one base, so this is likely a read error. This rearrangement joins TRBV2 to TRBJ1-5; a possible D gene is TRBD1 (6 bases). V was pared by 6 bases and J by 0 bases, with 9 bases between. CDR1 and CDR2 (germline): SNHLY, FYNNEI. This CDR3 has 14 residues. This chain's CDR3 is CASSDRYSNQPQHF. The DNA for the CDR3 is TGTGCCAGCAGCGACAGGTATAGCAATCAGCCCCAGCATTTT.

There are many counts of this clone. The chain has TRBV28 and TRBJ2-7, with 12 bases matching TRBD2. Germline CDR1 and CDR2: MDHEN and SYDVKM. V shed 3 bases and J 2 bases; nucleotides not matched to a gene: 8. The CDR3 length is 17 residues. The CDR3 region is CASSFDLAGGPAYEQYF. For the CDR3, the DNA is TGTGCCAGCAGTTTTGACCTAGCGGGAGGGCCTGCCTACGAGCAGTACTTC.

The table lists this clone with a count of one. The chain uses TRBV7-9 and TRBJ1-5; 10 bases are shared with TRBD1. The CDR3 totals 14 residues. The germline V gene encodes CDR1 SEHNR and CDR2 FQNEAQ (reference sequence). The ends lost 5 bases at V and 7 bases at J; junction bases unmatched: 5. The CDR3 DNA reads as TGTGCCAGCAGCGGGGGGACAGGGGAGCAGCCCCAGCATTTT. Its translation is CASSGGTGEQPQHF.

The chain employs TRBV19 and TRBJ2-7; 9 bases line up with TRBD2. The CDR3 contains 16 residues. CDR1 and CDR2 (germline): LNHDA, SQIVND (reference sequence). V was pared by 3 bases and J by 3 bases, with 9 bases of the junction left unmatched. CDR3 amino acids: CASSMRVRGRDYEQYF. The CDR3 nucleotides read TGTGCCAGTAGTATGAGGGTCCGCGGGAGGGACTACGAGCAGTACTTC.

V is TRBV18 and J is TRBJ1-1; no clear D gene. The ends were cut back, 1 base at V and 5 bases at J, with 11 bases in the middle. CDR1 is KGHSH and CDR2 is LQKENI in the germline V gene. This CDR3 spans 14 amino acids. CDR3: CASSPLGGITEAFF. The CDR3 region has the DNA TGTGCCAGCTCACCACTGGGAGGGATAACTGAAGCTTTCTTT. Supplemented by reference TRBV18 and TRBJ1-1, the full variable domain reads NAGVMQNPRHLVRRRGQEARLRCSPMKGHSHVYWYRQLPEEGLKFMVYLQKENIIDESGMPKERFSAEFPKEGPSILRIQQVVRGDSAAYFCASSPLGGITEAFFGQGTRLTVV.